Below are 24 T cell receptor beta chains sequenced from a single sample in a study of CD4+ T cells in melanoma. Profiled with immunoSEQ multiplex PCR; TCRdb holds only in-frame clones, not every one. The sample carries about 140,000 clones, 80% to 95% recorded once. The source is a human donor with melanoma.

The CDR3 DNA sequence: TGTGCCAGCAGCTTGGCCCCAGTGAAACAAGAGACCCAGTACTTC. It specifies CASSLAPVKQETQYF. This chain links TRBV5-5 with TRBJ2-5; D ambiguous. The CDR3 covers 15 residues. The V end was cut by 0 bases, the J end by 2 bases, with 11 bases between. Germline CDR1 and CDR2: SGHKS and YYEKEE (reference sequence). Complete variable domain (other parts from reference TRBV5-5 and TRBJ2-5): DAGVTQSPTHLIKTRGQQVTLRCSPISGHKSVSWYQQVLGQGPQFIFQYYEKEERGRGNFPDRFSARQFPNYSSELNVNALLLGDSALYLCASSLAPVKQETQYFGPGTRLLVL.

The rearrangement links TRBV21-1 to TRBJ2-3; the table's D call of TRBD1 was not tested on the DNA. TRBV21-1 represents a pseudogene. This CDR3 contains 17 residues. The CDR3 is CASRLRTAQGSSDTQYF. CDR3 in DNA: TGTGCCAGCAGACTACGGACAGCTCAAGGGAGCTCAGATACGCAGTATTTT.

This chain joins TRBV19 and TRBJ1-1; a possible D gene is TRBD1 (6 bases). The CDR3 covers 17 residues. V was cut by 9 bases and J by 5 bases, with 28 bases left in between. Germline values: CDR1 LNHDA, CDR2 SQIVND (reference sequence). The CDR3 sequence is CASQTILAGAFTTEAFF. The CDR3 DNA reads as TGTGCCAGCCAAACCATCCTCGCGGGGGCTTTCACTACTGAAGCTTTCTTT. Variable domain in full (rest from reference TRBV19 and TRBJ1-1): DGGITQSPKYLFRKEGQNVTLSCEQNLNHDAMYWYRQDPGQGLRLIYYSQIVNDFQKGDIAEGYSVSREKKESFPLTVTSAQKNPTAFYLCASQTILAGAFTTEAFFGQGTRLTVV.

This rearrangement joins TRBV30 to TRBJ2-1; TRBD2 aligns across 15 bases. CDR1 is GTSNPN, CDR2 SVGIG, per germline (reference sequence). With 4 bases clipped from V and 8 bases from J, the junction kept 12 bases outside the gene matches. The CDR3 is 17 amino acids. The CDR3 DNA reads TGTGCCTGGAACGCAACAAGGACTAGCGGGGGGGCTGATGAGCAGTTCTTC. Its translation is CAWNATRTSGGADEQFF. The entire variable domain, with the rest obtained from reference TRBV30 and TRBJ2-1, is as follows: SQTIHQWPATLVQPVGSPLSLECTVEGTSNPNLYWYRQAAGRGLQLLFYSVGIGQISSEVPQNLSASRPQDRQFILSSKKLLLSDSGFYLCAWNATRTSGGADEQFFGPGTRLTVL.

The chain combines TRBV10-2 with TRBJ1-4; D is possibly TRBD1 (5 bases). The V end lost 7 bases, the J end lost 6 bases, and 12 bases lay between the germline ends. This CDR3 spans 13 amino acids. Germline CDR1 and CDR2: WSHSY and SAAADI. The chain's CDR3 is CASTRDVYEKLFF. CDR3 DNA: TGCGCCAGCACCCGGGACGTCTATGAAAAACTGTTTTTT.

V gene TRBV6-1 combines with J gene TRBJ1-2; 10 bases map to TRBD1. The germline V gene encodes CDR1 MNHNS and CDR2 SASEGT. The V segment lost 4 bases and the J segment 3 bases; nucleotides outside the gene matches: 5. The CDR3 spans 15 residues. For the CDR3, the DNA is TGTGCCAGCAGTGGGACTGGGACAGGGGACTATGGCTACACCTTC. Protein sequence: CASSGTGTGDYGYTF.

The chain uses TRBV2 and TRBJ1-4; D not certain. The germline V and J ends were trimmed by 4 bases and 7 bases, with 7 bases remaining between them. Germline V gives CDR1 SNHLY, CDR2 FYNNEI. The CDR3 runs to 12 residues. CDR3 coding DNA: TGTGCCAGCAGTGTGCGGGGTGAAAAACTGTTTTTT. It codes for CASSVRGEKLFF.

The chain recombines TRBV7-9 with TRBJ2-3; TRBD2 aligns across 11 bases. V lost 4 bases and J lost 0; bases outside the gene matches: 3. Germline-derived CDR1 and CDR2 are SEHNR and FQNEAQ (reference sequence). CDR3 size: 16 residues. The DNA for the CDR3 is TGTGCCAGCAGCTCTCGACTAGCGGGGAGCACAGATACGCAGTATTTT. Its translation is CASSSRLAGSTDTQYF. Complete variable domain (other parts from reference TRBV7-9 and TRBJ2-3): DTGVSQNPRHKITKRGQNVTFRCDPISEHNRLYWYRQTLGQGPEFLTYFQNEAQLEKSRLLSDRFSAERPKGSFSTLEIQRTEQGDSAMYLCASSSRLAGSTDTQYFGPGTRLTVL.

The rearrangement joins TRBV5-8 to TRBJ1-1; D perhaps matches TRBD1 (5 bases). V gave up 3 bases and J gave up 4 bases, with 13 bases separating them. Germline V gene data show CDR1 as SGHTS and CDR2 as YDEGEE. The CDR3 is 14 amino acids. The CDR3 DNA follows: TGTGCCAGCAGCTCATATCAGGGTCTCACTGAAGCTTTCTTT. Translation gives CASSSYQGLTEAFF. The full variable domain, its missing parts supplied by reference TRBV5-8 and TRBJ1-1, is EAGVTQSPTHLIKTRGQQATLRCSPISGHTSVYWYQQALGLGLQFLLWYDEGEERNRGNFPPRFSGRQFPNYSSELNVNALELEDSALYLCASSSYQGLTEAFFGQGTRLTVV.

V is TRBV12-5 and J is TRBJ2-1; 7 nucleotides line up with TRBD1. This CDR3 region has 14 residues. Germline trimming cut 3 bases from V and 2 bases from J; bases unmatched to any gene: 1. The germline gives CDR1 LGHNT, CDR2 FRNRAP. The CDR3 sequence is CASGFGQAYNEQFF. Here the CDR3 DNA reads TGTGCTAGTGGTTTCGGACAGGCCTACAATGAGCAGTTCTTC.

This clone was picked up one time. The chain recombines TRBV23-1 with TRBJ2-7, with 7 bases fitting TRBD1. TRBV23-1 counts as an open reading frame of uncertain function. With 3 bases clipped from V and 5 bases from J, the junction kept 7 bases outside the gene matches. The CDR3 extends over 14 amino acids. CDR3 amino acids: CASSHVQGFHEQYF. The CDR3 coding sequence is TGCGCCAGCAGTCATGTACAGGGGTTCCACGAGCAGTACTTC.

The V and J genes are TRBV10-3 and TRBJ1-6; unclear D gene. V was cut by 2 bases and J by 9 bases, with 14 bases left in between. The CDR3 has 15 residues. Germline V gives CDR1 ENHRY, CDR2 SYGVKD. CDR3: CAISENDAVRSPLHF. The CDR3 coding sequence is TGTGCCATCAGTGAGAACGATGCTGTGCGTTCACCCCTCCACTTT.

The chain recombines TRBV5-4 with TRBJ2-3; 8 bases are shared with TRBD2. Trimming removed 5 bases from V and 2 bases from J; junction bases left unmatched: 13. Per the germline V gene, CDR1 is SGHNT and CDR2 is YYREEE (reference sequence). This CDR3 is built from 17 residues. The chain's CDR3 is CASRTSRGGLPTDTQYF. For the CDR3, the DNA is TGTGCCAGCAGGACTTCCCGGGGGGGCCTTCCCACAGATACGCAGTATTTT.

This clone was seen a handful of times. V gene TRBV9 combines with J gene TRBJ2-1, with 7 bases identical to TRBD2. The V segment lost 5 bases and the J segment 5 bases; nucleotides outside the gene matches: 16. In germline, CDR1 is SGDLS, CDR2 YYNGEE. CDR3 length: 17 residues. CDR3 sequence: CASRPSLGGGDHNEQFF. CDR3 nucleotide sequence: TGTGCCAGCAGACCTTCCCTGGGGGGGGGTGACCACAATGAGCAGTTCTTC.

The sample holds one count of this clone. The CDR3: CASSDPTGAAEAFF. The CDR3 nucleotides read TGTGCCAGCAGTGACCCGACAGGCGCCGCTGAAGCTTTCTTT. The chain links TRBV6-6 to TRBJ1-1; D perhaps matches TRBD1 (6 bases). CDR1 and CDR2 (germline): MNHNY, SVGAGI (reference sequence). Deletions cut 5 bases from V and 6 bases from J, with 16 bases between. This CDR3 is built from 14 residues.

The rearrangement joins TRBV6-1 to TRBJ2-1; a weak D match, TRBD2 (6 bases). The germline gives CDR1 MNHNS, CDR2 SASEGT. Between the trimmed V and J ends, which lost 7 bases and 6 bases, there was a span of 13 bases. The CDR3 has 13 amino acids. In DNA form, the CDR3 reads TGTGCCAGCAATCTAGGTAGCGGCAATGAGCAGTTCTTC. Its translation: CASNLGSGNEQFF.

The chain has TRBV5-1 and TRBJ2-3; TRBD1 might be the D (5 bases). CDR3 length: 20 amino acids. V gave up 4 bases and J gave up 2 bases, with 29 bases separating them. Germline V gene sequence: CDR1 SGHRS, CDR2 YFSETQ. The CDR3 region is CASSERQSDRLSHFTDTQYF. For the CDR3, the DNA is TGCGCCAGCAGCGAACGACAGAGCGATCGCCTGTCCCATTTCACAGATACGCAGTATTTT.

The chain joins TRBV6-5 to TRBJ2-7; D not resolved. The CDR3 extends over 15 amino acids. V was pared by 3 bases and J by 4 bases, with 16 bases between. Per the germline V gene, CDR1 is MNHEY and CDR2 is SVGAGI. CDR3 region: CASSYSSSTPYEQYF. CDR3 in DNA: TGTGCCAGCAGTTATTCAAGCTCAACACCTTACGAGCAGTACTTC.

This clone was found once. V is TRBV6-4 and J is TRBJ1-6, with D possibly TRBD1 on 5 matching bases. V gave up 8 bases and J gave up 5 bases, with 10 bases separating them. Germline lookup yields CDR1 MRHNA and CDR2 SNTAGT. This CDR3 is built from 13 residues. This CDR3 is CASAAQDNSPLHF. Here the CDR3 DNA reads TGTGCCAGCGCCGCACAGGATAATTCACCCCTCCACTTT.

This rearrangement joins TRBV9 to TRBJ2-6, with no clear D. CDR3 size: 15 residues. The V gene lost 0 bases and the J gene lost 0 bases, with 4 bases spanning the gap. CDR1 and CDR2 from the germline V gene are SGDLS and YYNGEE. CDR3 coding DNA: TGTGCCAGCAGCGTAGAAGGCTCTGGGGCCAACGTCCTGACTTTC. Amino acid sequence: CASSVEGSGANVLTF.

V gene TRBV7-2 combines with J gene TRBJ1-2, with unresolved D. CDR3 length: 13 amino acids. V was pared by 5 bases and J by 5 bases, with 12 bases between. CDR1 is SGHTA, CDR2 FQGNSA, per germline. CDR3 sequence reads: CASSPNPGYGYTF. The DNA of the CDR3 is TGTGCCAGCAGCCCAAACCCGGGATATGGCTACACCTTC.

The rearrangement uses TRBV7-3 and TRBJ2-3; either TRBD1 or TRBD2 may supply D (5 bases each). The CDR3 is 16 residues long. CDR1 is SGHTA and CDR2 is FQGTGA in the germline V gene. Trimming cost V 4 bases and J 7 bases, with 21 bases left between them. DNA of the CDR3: TGTGCCAGCAGCTACAAAGCGGTAGGGACCGCGAATACGCAGTATTTT. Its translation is CASSYKAVGTANTQYF.

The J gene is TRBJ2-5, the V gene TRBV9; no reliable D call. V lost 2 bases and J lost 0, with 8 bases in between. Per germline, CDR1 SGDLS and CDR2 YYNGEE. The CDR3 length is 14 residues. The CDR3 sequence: CASSVFGYQETQYF. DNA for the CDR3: TGTGCCAGCAGCGTCTTCGGTTACCAAGAGACCCAGTACTTC.

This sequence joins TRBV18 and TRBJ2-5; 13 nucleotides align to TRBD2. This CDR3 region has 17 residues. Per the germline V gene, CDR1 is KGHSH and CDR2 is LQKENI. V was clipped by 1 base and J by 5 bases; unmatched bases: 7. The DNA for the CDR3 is TGTGCCAGCTCACCACTTGGGACTAGCGGGGCCCGGGAGACCCAGTACTTC. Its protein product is CASSPLGTSGARETQYF.